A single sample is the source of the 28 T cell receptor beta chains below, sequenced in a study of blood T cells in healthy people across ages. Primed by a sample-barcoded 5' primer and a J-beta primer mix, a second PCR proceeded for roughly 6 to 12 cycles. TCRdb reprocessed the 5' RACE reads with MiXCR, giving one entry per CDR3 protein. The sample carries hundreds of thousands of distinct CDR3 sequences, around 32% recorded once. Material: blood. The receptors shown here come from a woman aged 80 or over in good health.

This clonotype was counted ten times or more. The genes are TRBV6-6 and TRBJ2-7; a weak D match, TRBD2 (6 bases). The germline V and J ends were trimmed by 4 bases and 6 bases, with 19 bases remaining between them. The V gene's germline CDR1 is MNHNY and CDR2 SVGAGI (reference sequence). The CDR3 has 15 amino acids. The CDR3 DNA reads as TGTGCCAGCAGTTCGAGGAGACCTCAGGAGGGCGAGCAGTACTTC. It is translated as CASSSRRPQEGEQYF.

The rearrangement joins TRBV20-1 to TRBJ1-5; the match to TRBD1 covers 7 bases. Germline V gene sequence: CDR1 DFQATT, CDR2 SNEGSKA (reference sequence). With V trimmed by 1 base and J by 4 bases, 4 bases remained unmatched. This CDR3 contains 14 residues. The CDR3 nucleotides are TGCAGTGCTAGAGGGCAGGGGGGGAATCAGCCCCAGCATTTT. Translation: CSARGQGGNQPQHF.

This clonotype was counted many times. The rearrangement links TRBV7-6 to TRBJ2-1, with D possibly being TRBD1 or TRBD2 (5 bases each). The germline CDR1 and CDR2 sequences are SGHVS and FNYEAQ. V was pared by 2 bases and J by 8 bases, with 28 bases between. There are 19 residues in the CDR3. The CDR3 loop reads CASSLRRTHLQLRNDEQFF. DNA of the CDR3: TGTGCCAGCAGCTTAAGGAGGACACACCTCCAGCTTAGAAACGATGAGCAGTTCTTC.

CDR3 sequence (DNA): TGTGCCAGCAGCCAGAGGGGGGGCCTCGAAGCTTTCTTT. Translating it yields CASSQRGGLEAFF. The genes are TRBV3-1 and TRBJ1-1; tentative D call: TRBD1 (6 bases). V was pared by 3 bases and J by 8 bases, with 13 bases between. This CDR3 is built from 13 residues. CDR1 is LGHDT, CDR2 YNNKEL, per germline (reference sequence).

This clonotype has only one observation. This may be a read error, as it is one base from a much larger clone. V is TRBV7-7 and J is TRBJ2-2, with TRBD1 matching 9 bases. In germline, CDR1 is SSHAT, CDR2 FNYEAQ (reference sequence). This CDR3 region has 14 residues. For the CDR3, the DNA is TGTGCTAGCAGCGTCGGACAGGGGCACGGGGAGCGGTTTTTT. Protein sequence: CASSVGQGHGERFF. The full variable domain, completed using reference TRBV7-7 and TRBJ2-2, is GAGVSQSPRYKVTKRGQDVTLRCDPISSHATLYWYQQALGQGPEFLTYFNYEAQPDKSGLPSDRFSAERPEGSISTLTIQRTEQRDSAMYRCASSVGQGHGERFFGEGSRLTVL.

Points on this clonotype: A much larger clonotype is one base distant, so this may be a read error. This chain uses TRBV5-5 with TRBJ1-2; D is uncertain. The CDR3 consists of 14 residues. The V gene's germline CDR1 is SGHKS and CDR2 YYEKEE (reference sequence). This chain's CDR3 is CAGSLADINYGYTF. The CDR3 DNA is TGTGCCGGCAGCTTGGCCGACATTAACTATGGCTACACCTTC.

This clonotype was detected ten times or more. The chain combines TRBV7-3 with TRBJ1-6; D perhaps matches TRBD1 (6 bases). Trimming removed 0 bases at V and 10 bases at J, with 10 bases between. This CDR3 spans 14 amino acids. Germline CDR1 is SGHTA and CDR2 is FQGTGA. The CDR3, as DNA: TGTGCCAGCAGCTTAACGGCAGGGGAATCACCCCTCCACTTT. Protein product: CASSLTAGESPLHF.

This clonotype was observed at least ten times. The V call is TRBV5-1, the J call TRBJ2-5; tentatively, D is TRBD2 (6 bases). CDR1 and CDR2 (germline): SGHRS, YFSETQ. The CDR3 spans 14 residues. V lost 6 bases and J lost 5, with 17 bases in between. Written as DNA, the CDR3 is TGCGCCAGCACCGCTCCAGGGAGCGGGGAGACCCAGTACTTC. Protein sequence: CASTAPGSGETQYF.

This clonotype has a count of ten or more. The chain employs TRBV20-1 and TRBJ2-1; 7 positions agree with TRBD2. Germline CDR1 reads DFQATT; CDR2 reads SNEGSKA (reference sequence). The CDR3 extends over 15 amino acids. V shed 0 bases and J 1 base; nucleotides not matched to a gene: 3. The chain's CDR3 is CSARDHGGSYNEQFF. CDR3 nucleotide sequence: TGCAGTGCTAGAGATCACGGGGGGTCCTACAATGAGCAGTTCTTC.

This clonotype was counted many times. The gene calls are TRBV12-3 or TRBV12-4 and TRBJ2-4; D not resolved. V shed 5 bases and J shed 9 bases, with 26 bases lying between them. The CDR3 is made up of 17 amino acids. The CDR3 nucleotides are TGTGCCAGCAGTCCGGGCCTCACACTTCTTTTAAATGGCATTCAGTACTTC. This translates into CASSPGLTLLLNGIQYF.

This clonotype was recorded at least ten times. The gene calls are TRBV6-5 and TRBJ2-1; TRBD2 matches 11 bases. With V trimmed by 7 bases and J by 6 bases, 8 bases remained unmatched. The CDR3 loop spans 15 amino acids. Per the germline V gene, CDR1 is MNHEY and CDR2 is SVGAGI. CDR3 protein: CASTLAGGPANEQFF. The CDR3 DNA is TGTGCCAGCACCTTAGCGGGGGGGCCGGCCAATGAGCAGTTCTTC.

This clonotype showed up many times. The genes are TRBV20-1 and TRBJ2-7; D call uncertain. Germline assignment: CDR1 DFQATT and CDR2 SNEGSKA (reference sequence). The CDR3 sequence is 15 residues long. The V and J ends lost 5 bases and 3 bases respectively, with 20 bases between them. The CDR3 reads CSAESSDLGNYEQYF. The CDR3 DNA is TGCAGTGCTGAGAGTTCCGACCTAGGGAACTACGAGCAGTACTTC.

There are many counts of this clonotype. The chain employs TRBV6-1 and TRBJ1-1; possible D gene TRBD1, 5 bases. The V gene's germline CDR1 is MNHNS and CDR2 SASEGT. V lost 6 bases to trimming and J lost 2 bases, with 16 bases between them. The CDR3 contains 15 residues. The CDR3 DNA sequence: TGTGCCAGCAGCCCTAACCGGGACCTTAACACTGAAGCTTTCTTT. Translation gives CASSPNRDLNTEAFF.

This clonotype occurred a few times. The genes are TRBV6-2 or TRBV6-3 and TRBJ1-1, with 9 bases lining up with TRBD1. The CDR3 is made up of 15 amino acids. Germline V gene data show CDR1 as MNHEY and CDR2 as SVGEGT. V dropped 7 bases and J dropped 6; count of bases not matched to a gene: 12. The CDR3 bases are TGTGCCAGCAACCCAGGACAGGGGAGACGGCCTGAAGCTTTCTTT. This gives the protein CASNPGQGRRPEAFF.

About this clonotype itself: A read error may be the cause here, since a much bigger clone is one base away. The CDR3 reads CASRGQGVWNNQPQHF. CDR3 nucleotide sequence: TGTGCCAGCAGAGGACAGGGGGTTTGGAACAATCAGCCCCAGCATTTT. The chain joins TRBV27 to TRBJ1-5, with 10 bases lining up with TRBD1. With V trimmed by 6 bases and J by 3 bases, 8 bases remained unmatched. The CDR3 is 16 amino acids. Germline-derived CDR1 and CDR2 are MNHEY and SMNVEV (reference sequence).

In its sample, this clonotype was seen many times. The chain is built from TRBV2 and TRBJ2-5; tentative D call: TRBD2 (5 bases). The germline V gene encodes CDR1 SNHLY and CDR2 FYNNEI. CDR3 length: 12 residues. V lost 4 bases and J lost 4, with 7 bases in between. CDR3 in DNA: TGTGCCAGCAGTGGGGAGCGAGAGACCCAGTACTTC. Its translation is CASSGERETQYF.

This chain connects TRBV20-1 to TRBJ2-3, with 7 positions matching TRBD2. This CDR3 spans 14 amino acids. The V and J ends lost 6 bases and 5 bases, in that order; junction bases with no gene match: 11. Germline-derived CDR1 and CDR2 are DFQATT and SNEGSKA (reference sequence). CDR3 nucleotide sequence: TGCAGTGCGGAACCGGGGGGTCGAGGAGATACGCAGTATTTT. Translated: CSAEPGGRGDTQYF.

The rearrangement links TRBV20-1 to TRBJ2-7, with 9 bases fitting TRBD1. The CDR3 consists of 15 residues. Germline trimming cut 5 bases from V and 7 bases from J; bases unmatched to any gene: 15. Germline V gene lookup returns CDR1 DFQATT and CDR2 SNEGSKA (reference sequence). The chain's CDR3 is CSASGTGYVSSEQYF. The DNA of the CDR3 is TGCAGTGCTTCCGGGACAGGGTATGTTTCGAGTGAGCAGTACTTC.

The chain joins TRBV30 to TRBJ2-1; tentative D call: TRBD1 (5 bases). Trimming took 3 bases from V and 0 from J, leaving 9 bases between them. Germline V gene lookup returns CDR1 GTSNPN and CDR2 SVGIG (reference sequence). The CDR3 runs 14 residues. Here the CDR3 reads CAWRAQGSYNEQFF. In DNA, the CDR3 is TGTGCCTGGAGAGCGCAGGGCTCCTACAATGAGCAGTTCTTC.

The CDR3 DNA sequence: TGTGCCAGTACCAATCTCCGGGACAGGGGAAATCATGAGCAGTTCTTC. Its protein is CASTNLRDRGNHEQFF. The chain uses TRBV19 and TRBJ2-1, with 10 nucleotides matching TRBD1. V was pared by 7 bases and J by 8 bases, with 14 bases of the junction left unmatched. The CDR3 is 16 amino acids. Germline loops: CDR1 LNHDA, CDR2 SQIVND (reference sequence). Variable domain in full (rest from reference TRBV19 and TRBJ2-1): DGGITQSPKYLFRKEGQNVTLSCEQNLNHDAMYWYRQDPGQGLRLIYYSQIVNDFQKGDIAEGYSVSREKKESFPLTVTSAQKNPTAFYLCASTNLRDRGNHEQFFGPGTRLTVL.

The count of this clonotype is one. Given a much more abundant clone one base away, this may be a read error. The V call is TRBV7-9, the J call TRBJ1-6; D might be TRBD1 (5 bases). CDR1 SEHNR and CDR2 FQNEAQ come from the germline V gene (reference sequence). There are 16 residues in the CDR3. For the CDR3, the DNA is TGTGCCAGCAGCACGACCGGGACTGGAGTGGGTTCACCCCTCTACTTT. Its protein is CASSTTGTGVGSPLYF.

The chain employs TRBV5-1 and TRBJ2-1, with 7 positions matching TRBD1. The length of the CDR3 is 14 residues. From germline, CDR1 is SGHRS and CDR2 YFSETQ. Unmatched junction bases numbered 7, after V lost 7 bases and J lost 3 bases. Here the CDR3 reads CASFSGTVYNEQFF. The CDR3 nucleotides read TGCGCCAGCTTCTCCGGGACAGTCTACAATGAGCAGTTCTTC.

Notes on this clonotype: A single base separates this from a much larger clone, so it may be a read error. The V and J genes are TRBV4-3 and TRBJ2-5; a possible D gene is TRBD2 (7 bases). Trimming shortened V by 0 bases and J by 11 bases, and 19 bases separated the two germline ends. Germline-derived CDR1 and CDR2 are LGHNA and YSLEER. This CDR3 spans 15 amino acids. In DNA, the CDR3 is TGCGCCAGCAGCCAAGATGGAGGGGGGGGAAATGAGCAGTACTTC. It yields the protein CASSQDGGGGNEQYF.

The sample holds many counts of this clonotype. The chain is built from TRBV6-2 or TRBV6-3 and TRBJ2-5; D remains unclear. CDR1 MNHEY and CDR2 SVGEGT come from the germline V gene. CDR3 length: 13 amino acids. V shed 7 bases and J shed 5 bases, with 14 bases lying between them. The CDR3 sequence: CASIESGRETQYF. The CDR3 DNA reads TGTGCCAGCATAGAGTCCGGAAGGGAGACCCAGTACTTC.

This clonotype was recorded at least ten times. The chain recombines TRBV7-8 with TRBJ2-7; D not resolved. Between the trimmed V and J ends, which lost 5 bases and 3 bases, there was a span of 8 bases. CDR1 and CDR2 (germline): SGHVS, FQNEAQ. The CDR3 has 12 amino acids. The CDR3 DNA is TGTGCCAGCAGCATACCAGACTACGAGCAGTACTTC. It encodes CASSIPDYEQYF.

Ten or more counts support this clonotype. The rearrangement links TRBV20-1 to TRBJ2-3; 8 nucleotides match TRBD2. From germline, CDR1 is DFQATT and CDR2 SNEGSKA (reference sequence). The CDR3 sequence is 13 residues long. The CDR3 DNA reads TGCACCGCGGGCGCGGGGGGACGAGATACGCAGTATTTT. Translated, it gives CTAGAGGRDTQYF.

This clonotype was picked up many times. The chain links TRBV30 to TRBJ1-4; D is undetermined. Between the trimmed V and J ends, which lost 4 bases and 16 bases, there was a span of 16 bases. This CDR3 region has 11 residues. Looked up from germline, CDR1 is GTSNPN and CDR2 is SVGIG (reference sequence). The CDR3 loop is CAWTNGYTPFF. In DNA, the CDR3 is TGTGCCTGGACTAATGGTTACACGCCGTTTTTT. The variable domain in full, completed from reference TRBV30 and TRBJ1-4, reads SQTIHQWPATLVQPVGSPLSLECTVEGTSNPNLYWYRQAAGRGLQLLFYSVGIGQISSEVPQNLSASRPQDRQFILSSKKLLLSDSGFYLCAWTNGYTPFFGSGTQLSVL.

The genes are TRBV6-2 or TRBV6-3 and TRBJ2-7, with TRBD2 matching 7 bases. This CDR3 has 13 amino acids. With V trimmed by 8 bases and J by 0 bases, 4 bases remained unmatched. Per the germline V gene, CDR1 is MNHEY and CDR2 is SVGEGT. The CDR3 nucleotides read TGTGCCAGCGTAATAGCGGGCTCCTACGAGCAGTACTTC. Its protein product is CASVIAGSYEQYF.